This is a list of T cell receptor beta chains from one sample in a study of blood T cell repertoires in COVID-19. Generated by immunoSEQ multiplex PCR, the TCRdb table keeps only in-frame clones and is missing some. The sample consists of about 260,000 clones, roughly 86% of them appearing once. The sample consisted of peripheral blood. Every receptor here comes from a human donor in a cohort sampled during active COVID-19. CDR3s include the opening cysteine and the closing phenylalanine or tryptophan. The D gene is left open where the match is weak. Size is stated for part of the rows, as once, few or many counts, or as a class when the clone is expanded.

TRBD1	TRBJ1-1	TRBV19	NA	TGTGCCAGTAGTCCTCGAGGGACAGCTAACACTGAAGCTTTCTTT	CASSPRGTANTEAFF
TRBD1	TRBJ1-1	TRBV2	NA	TGTGCCAGCAGTGCGTCAGGGGGCGGGTACACTGAAGCTTTCTTT	CASSASGGGYTEAFF
TRBD1	TRBJ2-7	TRBV7-2	NA	TGTGCCAGCAGCTTATTCTCGGGACAGACGTACGAGCAGTACTTC	CASSLFSGQTYEQYF
NA	TRBJ2-7	TRBV6-2/TRBV6-3	NA	TGTGCCAGCAGTTACTCGTACAGGGCCGACTACGAGCAGTACTTC	CASSYSYRADYEQYF
TRBD1	TRBJ2-7	TRBV13	once	TGTGCCAGCAGCCCCCGGAGACAGGGGGGGAACGAGCAGTACTTC	CASSPRRQGGNEQYF
NA	TRBJ2-5	TRBV5-5	once	TGTGCCAGCAGCTTTCACAGGGAGGAGACCCAGTACTTC	CASSFHREETQYF
NA	TRBJ1-5	TRBV28	NA	TGTGCCAGCAGTTTACGGGGGGGGAGCAATCAGCCCCAGCATTTT	CASSLRGGSNQPQHF
NA	TRBJ2-7	TRBV6-6	NA	TGTGCCAGCAACTACGGGGGGGACAGAACCTACGAGCAGTACTTC	CASNYGGDRTYEQYF
NA	TRBJ2-7	TRBV11-2	NA	TGTGCCAGCAGCTTAGTTGGGCTATCGTGGCAGTACTTC	CASSLVGLSWQYF
NA	TRBJ1-3	TRBV4-3	NA	TGCGCCAGCAGCCGATACGGGACTCCACCTGGAAACACCATATATTTT	CASSRYGTPPGNTIYF
TRBD2	TRBJ2-5	TRBV3-1/TRBV3-2	once	TGTGCCAGCAGCTTAGCGGGGGGTCAAGAGACCCAGTACTTC	CASSLAGGQETQYF
NA	TRBJ2-3	TRBV6-1	NA	TGTGCCAGCAGTGAAGGCGGCCCCACAGATACGCAGTATTTT	CASSEGGPTDTQYF
NA	TRBJ1-1	TRBV13	NA	TGTGCCAGCAGCTTATTCCTTAACACTGAAGCTTTCTTT	CASSLFLNTEAFF
NA	TRBJ2-7	TRBV6-2/TRBV6-3	NA	TGTGCCAGCAGTTACTCGAGCGGGCCCCCTGACGAGCAGTACTTC	CASSYSSGPPDEQYF
TRBD1	TRBJ2-7	TRBV29-1	NA	TGCAGCGTTGAAGCCGGGACAGGGGGCTCCGAAATTCCCTACGAGCAGTACTTC	CSVEAGTGGSEIPYEQYF
TRBD1	TRBJ2-1	TRBV19	NA	TGTGCCAGTAGTCCCCACCGGGACAGCAATGAGCAGTTCTTC	CASSPHRDSNEQFF
NA	TRBJ2-3	TRBV7-2	NA	TGTGCCAGCAGCCCCGGGACAAGCACAGATACGCAGTATTTT	CASSPGTSTDTQYF
NA	TRBJ1-4	TRBV6-5	NA	TGTGCCAGCAGTTATTCAGGGGCGATTAATGAAAAACTGTTTTTT	CASSYSGAINEKLFF
TRBD2	TRBJ2-7	TRBV13	NA	TGTGCCAGCAGCCCGGGGGGGACCTCCTACGAGCAGTACTTC	CASSPGGTSYEQYF
NA	TRBJ2-5	TRBV9	NA	TGTGCCAGCAGCGTAGCGATTGGAGATCAAGAGACCCAGTACTTC	CASSVAIGDQETQYF
NA	TRBJ1-2	TRBV24-1	NA	TGTGCCACCAGTGAAGAGGGCCTCTATGGCTACACCTTC	CATSEEGLYGYTF
TRBD2	TRBJ2-7	TRBV28	NA	TGTGCCAGCAGACCCATCCCGGGACTAGCTTATCGCGGGCGTAACTACGAGCAGTACTTC	CASRPIPGLAYRGRNYEQYF
NA	TRBJ2-5	TRBV7-2	NA	TGTGCCAGCAGCTTAGCTGGGGCCCGACAAGAGACCCAGTACTTC	CASSLAGARQETQYF
NA	TRBJ2-1	TRBV27	NA	TGTGCCAGCAGTTTCGGGGGTTCCTACAATGAGCAGTTCTTC	CASSFGGSYNEQFF
TRBD1	TRBJ1-1	TRBV9	once	TGTGCCAGCAGCCCTCGACAGGGAGAGACTGAAGCTTTCTTT	CASSPRQGETEAFF
TRBD1	TRBJ1-1	TRBV4-3	NA	TGCGCCAGCAGCCAAGTTAGTGGGACAGGGGGCCTAGCTTTCTTT	CASSQVSGTGGLAFF
TRBD1	TRBJ2-2	TRBV28	few	TGTGCCAGCAGAGGGACAGGGTCCACCGGGGAGCTGTTTTTT	CASRGTGSTGELFF
TRBD2	TRBJ2-7	TRBV19	NA	TGTGCCAGGATAGAGAGAGACAGGGGACTAGCGGGACTGGGGGGGATGTCCCACGAGCAGTACTTC	CARIERDRGLAGLGGMSHEQYF
NA	TRBJ2-5	TRBV4-1	NA	TGCGCCAGCAGCACCCCCTGGGCGCGGGGCCAATCGGAGACCCAGTACTTC	CASSTPWARGQSETQYF
TRBD2	TRBJ2-7	TRBV5-4	NA	TGTGCCAGCAGCCTCGGACTAGCGGGAGGGCGCGAGCAGTACTTC	CASSLGLAGGREQYF
NA	TRBJ1-4	TRBV15	NA	TGTGCCACCAGCAGAGAACTGACGACAGGTTTTGGACGGGAAAAACTGTTTTTT	CATSRELTTGFGREKLFF
NA	TRBJ2-3	TRBV6-2/TRBV6-3	NA	TGTGCCAGCAGTTACGTACTTCGGGATACGCAGTATTTT	CASSYVLRDTQYF
TRBD1	TRBJ1-6	TRBV30	NA	TGTGCCTGGGCTTCCGGACAGGCCAATAATTCACCCCTCCACTTT	CAWASGQANNSPLHF
TRBD1	TRBJ2-1	TRBV6-5	NA	TGTGCCAGCAGGCGGACAGGGCGGAACAATGAGCAGTTCTTC	CASRRTGRNNEQFF
TRBD2	TRBJ2-7	TRBV7-2	NA	TGTGCCAGCAGCTTAGGAACGGGAGGGGGCGAGCAGTACTTC	CASSLGTGGGEQYF
NA	TRBJ1-2	TRBV30	NA	TGTGCCTGGTGGTGGAGGCAGTCTTCTAACTATGGCTACACCTTC	CAWWWRQSSNYGYTF
NA	TRBJ1-3	TRBV5-4	NA	TGTGCCAGCAGCTTTTCGGGTGAGGCTGACGGAAACACCATATATTTT	CASSFSGEADGNTIYF
NA	TRBJ1-1	TRBV27	once	TGTGCCAGCAGTTTGGGCGCCAACACTGAAGCTTTCTTT	CASSLGANTEAFF